Sequencing of this T cell receptor beta chain was carried out in a study of blood T cell dynamics during melanoma immunotherapy. Study observations and caveats: Cell-free DNA CDR3 sequences most resembled the immune-effector CD8+ subset, which was also most clonal.

After removal of 1 base from V and 2 bases from J, the junction contained 5 bases not matched to a gene. This CDR3 comprises 17 residues. Germline V gives CDR1 LGHNA, CDR2 YSLEER. All DNA from each sorted CD8+ subset was loaded. TCRdb's copy holds only in-frame clones and misses some; the assay was immunoSEQ multiplex PCR. The top ten clones hold more than 25% of a sample with over 800 clones, roughly 73% of them seen once. The time point: week 3, after first cycle of checkpoint inhibitor. TIE cells were CD3+ CD4- CD8+ CD45RA- CD45RO-high CD27- CCR7- memory T cells. Sampling occurred pretreatment (T0) and at week 3 (W3), after cycle one of checkpoint blockade. As concerns this clone: Its antigen is still unknown.

This TCR was sampled from a human donor with melanoma. The rearrangement joins TRBV4-3 to TRBJ2-1; TRBD2 matches at 10 bases. The source was CD8+ T cells from blood, collected from a patient treated with checkpoint blockade. The CDR3 spells CASSQGSGRGPYNEQFF. In DNA form, the CDR3 reads TGCGCCAGCAGCCAAGGGAGCGGGAGGGGTCCCTACAATGAGCAGTTCTTC.